This T cell receptor (beta chain) was recorded in a study of OX40 agonist ivuxolimab in advanced cancers. As for the study in general: Head and neck, renal cell, melanoma or hepatocellular carcinoma were the cancers that dose-escalation patients had. General study findings and limits: CD8+ T cells showed, on average, more clonal expansion than CD4+ cells. Antigen specificity was not determined for the expanded peripheral T cells.

Comment on this clone: The antigen is undetermined.

In germline, CDR1 is MNHNY, CDR2 SVGAGI (reference sequence). This CDR3 is 16 amino acids long. The J segment lost 2 bases and the V segment lost 5 bases, leaving 12 bases of the junction unmatched. Generated by immunoSEQ multiplex PCR, the TCRdb table keeps only in-frame clones and is missing some. Found here are about 81,000 clones, under 90% of them singletons; the top ten hold 6% to 8.5%. The V gene is TRBV6-6, the J gene TRBJ2-7, with 7 bases lining up with TRBD1. The starting material was CD4+ or CD8+ T cells sorted from blood, obtained in a trial of the OX40 agonist ivuxolimab. This TCR derives from an adult with an advanced solid tumor such as melanoma, head and neck, liver or kidney cancer. In nucleotides, the CDR3 is TGTGCCAGCAGTGCCCCCCGAGGCCAGGGGGCCTACGAGCAGTACTTC. It translates to CASSAPRGQGAYEQYF.